This entry lists 13 T cell receptor beta chains sequenced from one sample in a study of human T cells and chemical hapten exposure (dated by TCRdb to the early 2020s). Sample time point, as interpreted from the label and publication: patch test 2, 6 weeks after DPC sensitization. In the paper's terms, the treatment or condition label means: therapeutic diphenylcyclopropenone sensitization with weekly scalp DPC. Total RNA was isolated from unfractionated whole blood collected in Tempus Blood RNA tubes. Library creation used RACE. Instrument on record: NextSeq 500. TCRdb cleaned the public reads at Q25 with fastp, built clones with MiXCR and kept in-frame beta chains. Rows are unified per CDR3 protein, each entry keeping the most common DNA and genes. The sample includes tens of thousands of distinct CDR3 sequences, with 9.5% to 10% observed a single time. Of the sample, around 14% falls within the top ten clones.

The material sequenced was whole blood, taken in connection with sensitization to the hapten diphenylcyclopropenone (DPC). The receptor set was obtained from a woman aged 25 to 39 with alopecia areata. Some clones in this sample may be carry-over from other donors' samples.

The genes are TRBV20-1 and TRBJ1-4, with 7 bases fitting TRBD1. The CDR3 extends over 13 amino acids. Trimming at V came to 1 base and at J to 5 bases, leaving 1 base not matched to a gene. From germline, CDR1 is DFQATT and CDR2 SNEGSKA (reference sequence). The chain's CDR3 is CSARGQGNEKLFF. CDR3 nucleotide sequence: TGCAGTGCTAGAGGACAGGGAAATGAAAAACTGTTTTTT.

This clonotype was detected only once. This sequence may be a read error, since a much larger clone differs from it by one base. The chain combines TRBV10-3 with TRBJ1-1, with 9 bases lining up with TRBD1. Germline lookup yields CDR1 ENHRY and CDR2 SYGVKD. The CDR3 sequence is 14 residues long. Trimming at V came to 5 bases and at J to 3 bases, leaving 4 bases not matched to a gene. The CDR3 bases are TGTGCCATCAGTATTGGACAGGGGTACACTGAAGCTTTCTTT. Translation gives CAISIGQGYTEAFF.

Only a few counts were recorded for this clonotype. The V gene is TRBV5-4, the J gene TRBJ2-1, with D unresolved. Trimming took off 0 bases at V and 8 bases at J, with 9 bases between the two ends. The CDR3 spans 13 residues. Germline CDR1 reads SGHNT; CDR2 reads YYREEE (reference sequence). CDR3 nucleotide sequence: TGTGCCAGCAGCTTGGGGCTAGTCTATGAGCAGTTCTTC. Translating gives CASSLGLVYEQFF. Full variable domain (remainder filled in from reference TRBV5-4 and TRBJ2-1): ETGVTQSPTHLIKTRGQQVTLRCSSQSGHNTVSWYQQALGQGPQFIFQYYREEENGRGNFPPRFSGLQFPNYSSELNVNALELDDSALYLCASSLGLVYEQFFGPGTRLTVL.

This chain connects TRBV27 to TRBJ1-4, with D hard to call. The CDR3 runs to 15 residues. Between the trimmed V and J ends, which lost 0 bases and 8 bases, there was a span of 13 bases. CDR1 and CDR2 from the germline V gene are MNHEY and SMNVEV (reference sequence). The CDR3 spells CASSLSSLISEKLFF. Written as DNA, the CDR3 is TGTGCCAGCAGTTTATCGTCCCTGATCAGCGAAAAACTGTTTTTT.

This clonotype was seen many times. The chain is built from TRBV13 and TRBJ2-7, with 7 bases aligning to TRBD1. CDR3 length: 14 residues. J gave up 2 bases and V 4 bases, and 5 bases lay outside the gene matches. Germline CDR1 is PRHDT and CDR2 is FYEKMQ (reference sequence). The DNA for the CDR3 is TGTGCCAGCAGCTACCGGGACAGCACCTACGAGCAGTACTTC. Protein: CASSYRDSTYEQYF.

This clonotype was seen ten or more times. The genes are TRBV25-1 and TRBJ1-2, with D uncertain. CDR1 and CDR2 (germline): MGHDK, SYGVNS. V was shortened by 4 bases and J by 0 bases, with 6 bases between the two germline ends. The CDR3 covers 13 residues. Here the CDR3 reads CASSGPSNYGYTF. The CDR3 DNA reads as TGTGCCAGCAGTGGTCCCTCTAACTATGGCTACACCTTC.

This clonotype is medium-sized within its sample. The chain carries TRBV19 and TRBJ1-6; 7 bases fit TRBD1. The CDR3 consists of 12 residues. The V gene's germline CDR1 is LNHDA and CDR2 SQIVND (reference sequence). The V and J ends lost 9 bases and 8 bases, in that order; junction bases with no gene match: 4. The chain's CDR3 is CASGQADSPLHF. Here the CDR3 DNA reads TGTGCCAGCGGACAGGCCGATTCACCCCTCCACTTT.

The rearrangement links TRBV6-2 or TRBV6-3 to TRBJ2-4, with D possibly TRBD1 on 7 matching bases. The V gene's germline CDR1 is MNHEY and CDR2 SVGEGT. Deletions cut 5 bases from V and 6 bases from J, with 17 bases between. This CDR3 comprises 15 residues. The CDR3 sequence is CASSPRQGGINIQYF. The CDR3 DNA reads TGTGCCAGCAGTCCCCGGCAGGGGGGTATAAACATTCAGTACTTC.

This clonotype was counted a few times. The J gene is TRBJ2-7, the V gene TRBV9; TRBD1 agrees at 9 bases. V shed 0 bases and J 2 bases; nucleotides not matched to a gene: 9. This CDR3 contains 17 residues. The germline V gene encodes CDR1 SGDLS and CDR2 YYNGEE. The CDR3 sequence is CASSVVRGQGTPYEQYF. The DNA for the CDR3 is TGTGCCAGCAGCGTAGTTCGGGGACAGGGCACCCCCTACGAGCAGTACTTC.

This clonotype was detected many times. The chain employs TRBV7-6 and TRBJ2-3; TRBD2 matches at 7 bases. The CDR3 sequence is 17 residues long. V lost 4 bases, J lost 2 bases, and 12 bases stayed unmatched. Germline loops: CDR1 SGHVS, CDR2 FNYEAQ. In DNA, the CDR3 is TGTGCCAGCAGCTCCCTTCCCTCAGCGGGGCCCACAGATACGCAGTATTTT. The encoded protein is CASSSLPSAGPTDTQYF.

In this sample, this clonotype turned up a few times. V gene TRBV7-9 combines with J gene TRBJ2-1; tentatively, D is TRBD2 (5 bases). Trimming stripped 5 bases from V and 4 bases from J, with 15 bases between. The germline V gene has CDR1 SEHNR and CDR2 FQNEAQ (reference sequence). The CDR3 extends over 15 amino acids. This CDR3 is CASSLISGAYNEQFF. The DNA of the CDR3 is TGTGCCAGCAGCCTGATCAGCGGAGCATACAATGAGCAGTTCTTC.

This clonotype was counted many times. The gene calls are TRBV28 and TRBJ2-5; TRBD2 agrees at 8 bases. V shed 6 bases, J shed 1 base, and the junction held 7 bases outside the gene matches. Per germline, CDR1 MDHEN and CDR2 SYDVKM. This CDR3 contains 15 residues. The CDR3 sequence: CASREWRGAQETQYF. CDR3 coding DNA: TGTGCCAGCAGAGAGTGGCGGGGGGCCCAAGAGACCCAGTACTTC.

This clonotype was seen a handful of times. The genes are TRBV7-6 and TRBJ2-3; D gene uncertain. The V end was cut by 2 bases, the J end by 4 bases, with 7 bases between. The CDR3 has 13 residues. Looked up from germline, CDR1 is SGHVS and CDR2 is FNYEAQ. CDR3 residues: CASSLFDPDTQYF. For the CDR3, the DNA is TGTGCCAGCAGCTTATTCGATCCAGATACGCAGTATTTT.